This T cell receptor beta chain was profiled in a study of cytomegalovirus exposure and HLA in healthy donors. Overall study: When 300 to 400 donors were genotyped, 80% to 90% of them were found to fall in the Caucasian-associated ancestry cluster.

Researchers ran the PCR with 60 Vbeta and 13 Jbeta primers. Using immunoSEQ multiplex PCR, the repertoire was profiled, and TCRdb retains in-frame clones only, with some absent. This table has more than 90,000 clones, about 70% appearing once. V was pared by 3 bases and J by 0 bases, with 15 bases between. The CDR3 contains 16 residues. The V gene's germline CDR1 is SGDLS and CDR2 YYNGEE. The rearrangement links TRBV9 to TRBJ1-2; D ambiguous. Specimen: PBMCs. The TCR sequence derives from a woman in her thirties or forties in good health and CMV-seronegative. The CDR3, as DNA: TGTGCCAGCAGCGCCGGTGGTACGGTAGCTAACTATGGCTACACCTTC. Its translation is CASSAGGTVANYGYTF. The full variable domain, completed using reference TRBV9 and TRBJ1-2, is DSGVTQTPKHLITATGQRVTLRCSPRSGDLSVYWYQQSLDQGLQFLIQYYNGEERAKGNILERFSAQQFPDLHSELNLSSLELGDSALYFCASSAGGTVANYGYTFGSGTRLTVV.